These 3 T cell receptor beta chains came from one sample sequenced in a study of blood T cell repertoires in COVID-19. Generated by immunoSEQ multiplex PCR, the TCRdb table keeps only in-frame clones and is missing some. The data contain approximately 280,000 clones, 80% to 90% of them singletons. Sample: peripheral blood. The receptors derive from a man aged 40-50 years with acute or convalescent COVID-19.

V gene TRBV7-9 combines with J gene TRBJ2-5; TRBD1 is a possible D gene (6 bases). The ends were cut back, 0 bases at V and 4 bases at J, with 6 bases in the middle. CDR1 and CDR2 from the germline V gene are SEHNR and FQNEAQ (reference sequence). The CDR3 runs 13 residues. The DNA of the CDR3 is TGTGCCAGCAGCTTAGCGGGGGCAGAGACCCAGTACTTC. Translation: CASSLAGAETQYF.

This chain connects TRBV10-3 to TRBJ2-2, with D possibly being TRBD1 (6 bases). The CDR3 consists of 13 residues. The V end lost 11 bases, the J end lost 4 bases, and 14 bases lay between the germline ends. Germline CDR1 reads ENHRY; CDR2 reads SYGVKD. Here the CDR3 reads CAHRVVSTGELFF. In DNA, the CDR3 is TGTGCCCACAGGGTCGTGTCCACCGGGGAGCTGTTTTTT.

This chain connects TRBV29-1 to TRBJ1-5, with D possibly matching TRBD1 (5 bases). Trimming took 0 bases from V and 5 from J, leaving 11 bases between them. The CDR3 covers 14 residues. Germline values: CDR1 SQVTM, CDR2 ANQGSEA. This CDR3 is CSVEEQGGDQPQHF. Here the CDR3 DNA reads TGCAGCGTTGAAGAGCAGGGTGGGGATCAGCCCCAGCATTTT.